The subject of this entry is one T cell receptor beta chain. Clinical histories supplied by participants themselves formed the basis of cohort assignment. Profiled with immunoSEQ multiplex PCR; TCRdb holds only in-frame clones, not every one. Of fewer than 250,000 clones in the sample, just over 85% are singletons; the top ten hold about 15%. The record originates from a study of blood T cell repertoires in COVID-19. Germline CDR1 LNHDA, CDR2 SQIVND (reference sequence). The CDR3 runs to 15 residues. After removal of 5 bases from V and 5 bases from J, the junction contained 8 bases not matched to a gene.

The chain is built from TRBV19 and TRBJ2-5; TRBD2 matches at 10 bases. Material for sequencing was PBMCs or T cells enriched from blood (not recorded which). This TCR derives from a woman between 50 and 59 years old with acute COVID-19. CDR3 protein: CASSSQREGWETQYF. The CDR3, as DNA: TGTGCCAGTAGTTCACAGCGGGAGGGCTGGGAGACCCAGTACTTC.